The entry below describes one T cell receptor (beta chain). The antigen remains unidentified. The data belong to a study of early T cells in non-severe SARS-CoV-2 infection. About the study: Sequencing of unsorted whole blood was done on bulk RNA, leaving chains unpaired. General study points: Missing private and CD4 specificities, VDJdb matching favored anti-spike CD8 responses.

Unique molecular identifiers (one per individual cDNA molecule) were attached. TCRdb called the 5' RACE reads again in MiXCR, with one record for every CDR3 protein. Found here are 70,000 to 95,000 distinct CDR3 sequences, 11% of them singletons; the top ten hold approximately 4.5%. In germline, CDR1 is DFQATT, CDR2 SNEGSKA (reference sequence). Trimming took off 6 bases at V and 3 bases at J, with 11 bases between the two ends. The CDR3 length is 12 residues. This TCR derives from an adult who was a healthcare worker with PCR-confirmed SARS-CoV-2 infection or an uninfected control (not recorded which). The J gene is TRBJ1-2, the V gene TRBV20-1; no reliable D call. Sequencing used whole blood. CDR3 DNA: TGCAGTGCCCAGACGGTAGACTATGGCTACACCTTC. It is translated as CSAQTVDYGYTF.